These 10 T cell receptor beta chains originate from one sample sequenced in a study of a mutant IDH1 vaccine in newly diagnosed glioma. The time point here: week 35, safety follow-up. Every vaccine dose comprised 300 ug of mutant IDH1 20-mer peptide plus topical imiquimod. Data came from immunoSEQ multiplex PCR; TCRdb stores just in-frame clones and leaves some out. The repertoire holds 45,000 to 55,000 clones, with over 60% as singletons. These TCRs are of unknown antigen specificity. The sequencing here drew on PBMCs, taken from a glioma patient whose treatment included an IDH1 peptide vaccine. These receptors all stem from a man aged 40-49 years with glioma.

V gene TRBV5-1 combines with J gene TRBJ2-5, with 10 bases fitting TRBD2. V shed 0 bases and J 5 bases; nucleotides not matched to a gene: 7. CDR3 length: 16 residues. Germline V lookup: CDR1 SGHRS, CDR2 YFSETQ. CDR3 in amino acids: CASSLGLASGSETQYF. The CDR3 nucleotides read TGCGCCAGCAGCTTGGGGCTTGCTAGCGGGAGCGAGACCCAGTACTTC. The whole variable domain, filled in from reference TRBV5-1 and TRBJ2-5, reads KAGVTQTPRYLIKTRGQQVTLSCSPISGHRSVSWYQQTPGQGLQFLFEYFSETQRNKGNFPGRFSGRQFSNSRSEMNVSTLELGDSALYLCASSLGLASGSETQYFGPGTRLLVL.

V is TRBV10-3 and J is TRBJ2-2; TRBD2 matches at 9 bases. Per germline, CDR1 ENHRY and CDR2 SYGVKD. The trim removed 7 bases at V and 4 bases at J, leaving 10 bases unmatched. The CDR3 has 16 residues. The CDR3 nucleotides read TGTGCCATCAATTTTATTGGGACTAGCTCCACCGGGGAGCTGTTTTTT. Translating gives CAINFIGTSSTGELFF.

The CDR3 DNA reads TGTGCCAGCAGCCCCGGACTAGCGGGACCGTTCGATACGCAGTATTTT. This sequence encodes CASSPGLAGPFDTQYF. The J gene is TRBJ2-3, the V gene TRBV9, with TRBD2 matching over 12 bases. The CDR3 runs 16 residues. V was pared by 4 bases and J by 6 bases, with 9 bases of the junction left unmatched. The germline V gene has CDR1 SGDLS and CDR2 YYNGEE. Drawing the rest from reference TRBV9 and TRBJ2-3, the complete variable domain is DSGVTQTPKHLITATGQRVTLRCSPRSGDLSVYWYQQSLDQGLQFLIQYYNGEERAKGNILERFSAQQFPDLHSELNLSSLELGDSALYFCASSPGLAGPFDTQYFGPGTRLTVL.

The chain recombines TRBV28 with TRBJ2-2, with D uncertain. The V gene's germline CDR1 is MDHEN and CDR2 SYDVKM. V shed 6 bases and J shed 17 bases, with 22 bases lying between them. This CDR3 comprises 13 residues. The CDR3 DNA follows: TGTGCCAGCAGGAATGTGGGTCGTGGGGATGTATTTTTT. Translated: CASRNVGRGDVFF.

The sample holds one count of this clone. The chain has TRBV7-2 and TRBJ2-1, with D uncertain. This CDR3 contains 11 residues. The V gene's germline CDR1 is SGHTA and CDR2 FQGNSA. The V end lost 1 base, the J end lost 7 bases, and 2 bases lay between the germline ends. DNA for the CDR3: TGTGCCAGCAGCTTAGTAAATGAGCAGTTCTTC. Protein sequence: CASSLVNEQFF.

The chain couples TRBV9 to TRBJ2-7, with 9 positions matching TRBD1. The J segment lost 2 bases and the V segment lost 3 bases, leaving 0 bases of the junction unmatched. Looked up from germline, CDR1 is SGDLS and CDR2 is YYNGEE. CDR3 length: 13 residues. The CDR3 spells CASSGQGAYEQYF. In DNA form, the CDR3 reads TGTGCCAGCAGCGGACAGGGGGCCTACGAGCAGTACTTC.

The chain uses TRBV4-1 and TRBJ1-2; weak D call: TRBD1 (6 bases). The germline V gene has CDR1 MGHRA and CDR2 YSYEKL. V was trimmed by 4 bases and J by 2 bases, leaving 11 bases between them. This CDR3 comprises 14 residues. CDR3 protein: CASSRNRENYGYTF. In DNA form, the CDR3 reads TGCGCCAGCAGCCGGAACAGGGAAAACTATGGCTACACCTTC.

CDR3 protein: CASRGMGGSNQPQHF. The CDR3 bases are TGTGCCAGCCGAGGGATGGGGGGTAGCAATCAGCCCCAGCATTTT. The chain employs TRBV2 and TRBJ1-5, with a possible D match to TRBD1 (5 bases). CDR3 size: 15 residues. Germline V lookup: CDR1 SNHLY, CDR2 FYNNEI. The germline V and J ends were trimmed by 8 bases and 0 bases, with 14 bases remaining between them.

This chain links TRBV19 with TRBJ2-7; D perhaps matches TRBD2 (6 bases). Germline loops: CDR1 LNHDA, CDR2 SQIVND (reference sequence). The V and J ends lost 5 bases and 1 base respectively, with 9 bases between them. The CDR3 spans 13 residues. Here the CDR3 DNA reads TGTGCCAGTAGTTGGGGGGAATCCTACGAGCAGTACTTC. This encodes CASSWGESYEQYF.

This clone was found a few times. CDR3 loop: CASSLKDRGINTEAFF. CDR3 sequence (DNA): TGTGCCAGCAGCTTAAAGGACAGGGGAATTAACACTGAAGCTTTCTTT. The gene calls are TRBV7-6 and TRBJ1-1; 9 bases are a match to TRBD1. V lost 2 bases, J lost 2 bases, and 6 bases stayed unmatched. CDR1 is SGHVS, CDR2 FNYEAQ, per germline. The CDR3 is 16 amino acids.